This T cell receptor (beta chain) was sequenced in a study of cytotoxic CD8 clonotypes in ibrutinib-treated CLL (dated by TCRdb to about 2021). Context from the whole study: The cohort was composed of approximately 11 relapsed/refractory and 15 treatment-naive patients; IGHV unmutated status was identified in 17 patients. Responses were partial in approximately 24 patients and complete in 2; after median approximately 5.5 years follow-up, some 15 stayed in remission and about twelve progressed. Response samples were obtained after a median of around 11 months of treatment, with a range of about 6 to 40 months. Samples averaged approximately 260,000 productive templates and tens of thousands of productive rearrangements. Longitudinal samples were available for about 30% of the 86 trial participants. Cryopreserved peripheral blood mononuclear cells were collected at three points: before therapy, at response, and at either sustained remission or disease progression. Every remission and progressive disease sample was obtained while ibrutinib was still being received by the patients. Points the paper makes about the study in general: At baseline, clonality was higher than in age-matched healthy donors and showed a strong correlation with circulating CD8+ T-cell counts. Clonality increased at ibrutinib response, stayed stable in sustained remission, and fell back toward baseline at progression. Public clonotypes were rare and either shrank or stayed stable during treatment, and the rise in clonality at ibrutinib response reflected expansion of private clonotypes. Lymph node repertoires were not examined, and the timing of sampling was not matched between patients in sustained remission and those whose disease progressed.

A MiSeq instrument was used for deep resolution sequencing, which targeted depths ranging from 1 in 1 million up to 1 in 200,000 T cells, with coverage averaging 10x for each clonotype. TCR beta libraries were generated with the immunoSEQ hsTCRB Kit. The original methods were these. ImmunoSEQ Data Assistant and ImmunoSEQ Analyzer were used for data analysis, and V, D and J genes were assigned according to IMGT definitions. Clonality was computed as one minus normalized Shannon entropy of productive rearrangement frequencies, ranging from 0 to 1. Public clonotype analysis was restricted to overrepresented clonotypes comprising at least 0.05% of each patient's repertoire. Repertoires from thirteen age-matched healthy donors in immuneACCESS were used as clonality controls. The source is immuneACCESS, and TCRdb retained only in-frame sequences with V and J called. Part of the clones is not carried over; for the studies checked, unresolved V genes explain less than half of this, and the remainder is unexplained. V and J calls and clone size are as listed in that table; D and trimming were resolved from the DNA. Within this sample are around 200,000 clones, with about 75% of them counted one time only. About 6% of the sample lies in the top ten.

The time point tag for this specimen amounts to: about eleven months on ibrutinib. Roughly 1.9 micrograms of genomic DNA were extracted from cryopreserved PBMCs for TCR beta library preparation. Longitudinal blood samples from CLL patients receiving ibrutinib monotherapy were subjected to high-throughput TCR beta sequencing. The patients took part in an open-label, single-center phase 2 trial of ibrutinib monotherapy. Turning to this clone: No cognate antigen has been identified for it. No base quality information exists; no much larger clone differs at one position.

The germline V gene specifies LGHNA as CDR1 and YNFKEQ as CDR2. The CDR3 runs 19 amino acids, cysteine and phenylalanine included. The sequence is cut down to CDR3 DNA, 57 bases in frame from base 1. Trimmed from V: 0 bases; trimmed from J: 1 base; junction bases lacking a gene match: 11. The V gene is TRBV4-2 and the J gene is TRBJ1-5; TRBD1 aligns with 8 central bases. The clonotype comes from a human donor with chronic lymphocytic leukemia. The sequencing here drew on PBMCs, taken after 12 months of ibrutinib treatment. The nucleotides read TGTGCCAGCAGCCAAGATACGGGACAGGAGGGTGGAAGCAATCAGCCCCAGCATTTT. Its coded protein is CASSQDTGQEGGSNQPQHF.